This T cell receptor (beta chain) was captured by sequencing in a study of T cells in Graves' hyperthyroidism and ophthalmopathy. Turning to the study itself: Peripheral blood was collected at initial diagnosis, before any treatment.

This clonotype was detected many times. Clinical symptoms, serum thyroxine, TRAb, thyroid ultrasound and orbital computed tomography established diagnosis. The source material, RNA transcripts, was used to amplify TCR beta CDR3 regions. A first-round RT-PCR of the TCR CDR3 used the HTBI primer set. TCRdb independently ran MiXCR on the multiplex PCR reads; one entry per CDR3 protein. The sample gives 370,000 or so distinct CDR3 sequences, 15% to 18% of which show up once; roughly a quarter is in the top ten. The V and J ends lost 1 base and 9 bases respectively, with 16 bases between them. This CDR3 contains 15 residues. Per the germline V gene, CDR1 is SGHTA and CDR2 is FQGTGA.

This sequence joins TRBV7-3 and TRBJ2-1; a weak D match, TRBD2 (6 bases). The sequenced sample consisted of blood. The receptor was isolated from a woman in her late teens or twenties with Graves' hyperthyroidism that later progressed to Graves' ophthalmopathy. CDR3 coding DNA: TGTGCCAGCAGCTTAATCGGGACTCGCCCCGGTGAGCAGTTCTTC. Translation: CASSLIGTRPGEQFF.